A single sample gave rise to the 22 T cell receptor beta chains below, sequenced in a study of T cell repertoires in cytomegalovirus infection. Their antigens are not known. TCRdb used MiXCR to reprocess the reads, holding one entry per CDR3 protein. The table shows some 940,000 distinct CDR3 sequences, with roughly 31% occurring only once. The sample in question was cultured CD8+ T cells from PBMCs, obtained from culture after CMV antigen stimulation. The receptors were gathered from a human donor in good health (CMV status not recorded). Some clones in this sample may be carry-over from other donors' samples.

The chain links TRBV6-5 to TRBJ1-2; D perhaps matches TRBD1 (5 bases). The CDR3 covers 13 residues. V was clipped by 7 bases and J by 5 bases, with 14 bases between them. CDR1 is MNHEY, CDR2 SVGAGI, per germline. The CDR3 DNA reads TGTGCCAGCACCCCGACAGATCGGTATGGCTACACCTTC. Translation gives CASTPTDRYGYTF.

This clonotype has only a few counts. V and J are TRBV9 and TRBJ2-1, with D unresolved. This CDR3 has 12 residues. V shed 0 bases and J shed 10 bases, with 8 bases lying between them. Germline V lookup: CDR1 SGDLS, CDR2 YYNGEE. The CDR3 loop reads CASSVVDREQFF. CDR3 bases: TGTGCCAGCAGCGTAGTGGATAGGGAGCAGTTCTTC.

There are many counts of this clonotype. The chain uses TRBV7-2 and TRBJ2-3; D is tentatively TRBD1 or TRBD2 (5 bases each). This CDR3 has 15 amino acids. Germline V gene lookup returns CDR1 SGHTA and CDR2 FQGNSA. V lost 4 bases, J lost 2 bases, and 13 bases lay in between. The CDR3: CASSSRDHPTDTQYF. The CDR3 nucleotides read TGTGCCAGCAGCTCAAGGGACCATCCCACAGATACGCAGTATTTT. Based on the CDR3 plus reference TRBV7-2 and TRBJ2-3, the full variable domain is GAGVSQSPSNKVTEKGKDVELRCDPISGHTALYWYRQSLGQGLEFLIYFQGNSAPDKSGLPSDRFSAERTGGSVSTLTIQRTQQEDSAVYLCASSSRDHPTDTQYFGPGTRLTVL.

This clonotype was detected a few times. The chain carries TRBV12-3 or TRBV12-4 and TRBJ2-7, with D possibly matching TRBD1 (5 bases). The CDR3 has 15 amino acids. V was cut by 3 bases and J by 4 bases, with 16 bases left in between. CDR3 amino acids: CASSFGAQAIYEQYF. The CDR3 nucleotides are TGTGCCAGCAGTTTTGGGGCCCAAGCTATTTACGAGCAGTACTTC.

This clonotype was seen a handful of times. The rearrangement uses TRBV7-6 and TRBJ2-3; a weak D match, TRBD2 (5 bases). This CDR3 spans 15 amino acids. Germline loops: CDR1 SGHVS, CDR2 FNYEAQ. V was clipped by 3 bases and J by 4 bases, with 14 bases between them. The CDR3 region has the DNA TGTGCCAGCAGCTTGGGCACTGGGAGCCCAGATACGCAGTATTTT. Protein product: CASSLGTGSPDTQYF. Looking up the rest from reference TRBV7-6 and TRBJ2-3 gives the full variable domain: GAGVSQSPRYKVTKRGQDVALRCDPISGHVSLYWYRQALGQGPEFLTYFNYEAQQDKSGLPNDRFSAERPEGSISTLTIQRTEQRDSAMYRCASSLGTGSPDTQYFGPGTRLTVL.

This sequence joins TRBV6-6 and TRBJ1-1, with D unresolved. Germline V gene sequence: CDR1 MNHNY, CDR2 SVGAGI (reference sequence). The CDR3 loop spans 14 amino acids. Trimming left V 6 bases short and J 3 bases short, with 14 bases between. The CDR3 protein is CASSQNDGYTEAFF. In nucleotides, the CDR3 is TGTGCCAGCAGCCAGAACGACGGCTACACTGAAGCTTTCTTT.

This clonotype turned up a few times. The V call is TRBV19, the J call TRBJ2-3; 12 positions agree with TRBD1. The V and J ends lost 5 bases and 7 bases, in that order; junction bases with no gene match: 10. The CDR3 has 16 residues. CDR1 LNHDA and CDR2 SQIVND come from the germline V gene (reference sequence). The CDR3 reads CASSEGQGASRYTQYF. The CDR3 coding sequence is TGTGCCAGTAGTGAGGGACAGGGGGCTTCGCGATATACGCAGTATTTT.

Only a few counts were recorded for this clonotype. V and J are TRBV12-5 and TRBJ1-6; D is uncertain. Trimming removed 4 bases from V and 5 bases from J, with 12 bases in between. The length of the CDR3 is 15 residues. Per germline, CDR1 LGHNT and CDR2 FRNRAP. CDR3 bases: TGTGCTAGTGGTTGGGGTTGGCTAAATAATTCACCCCTCCACTTT. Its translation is CASGWGWLNNSPLHF.

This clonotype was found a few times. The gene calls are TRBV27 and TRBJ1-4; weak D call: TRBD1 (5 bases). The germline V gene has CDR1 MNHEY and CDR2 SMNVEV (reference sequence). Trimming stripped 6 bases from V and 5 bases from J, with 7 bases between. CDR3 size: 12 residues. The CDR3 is CASSRVNEKLFF. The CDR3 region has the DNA TGTGCCAGCAGCAGGGTCAATGAAAAACTGTTTTTT.

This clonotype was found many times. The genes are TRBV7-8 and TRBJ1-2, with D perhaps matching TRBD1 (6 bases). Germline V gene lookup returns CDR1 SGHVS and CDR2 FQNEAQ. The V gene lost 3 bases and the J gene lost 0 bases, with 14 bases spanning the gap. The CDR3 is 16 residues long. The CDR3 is CASSFLPQGSNYGYTF. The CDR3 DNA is TGTGCCAGCAGCTTTCTACCCCAGGGGTCTAACTATGGCTACACCTTC.

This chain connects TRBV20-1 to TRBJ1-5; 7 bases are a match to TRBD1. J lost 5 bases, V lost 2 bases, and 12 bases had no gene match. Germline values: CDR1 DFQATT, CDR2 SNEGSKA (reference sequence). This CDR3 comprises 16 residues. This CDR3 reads CSARKRIGRGYQPQHF. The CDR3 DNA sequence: TGCAGTGCTAGAAAAAGGATTGGCAGGGGGTATCAGCCCCAGCATTTT.

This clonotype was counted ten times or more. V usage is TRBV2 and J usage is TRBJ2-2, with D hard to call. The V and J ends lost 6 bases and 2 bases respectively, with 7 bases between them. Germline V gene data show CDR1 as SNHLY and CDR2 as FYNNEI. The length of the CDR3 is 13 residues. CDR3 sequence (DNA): TGTGCCAGCAGCCGCCCAAACACCGGGGAGCTGTTTTTT. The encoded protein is CASSRPNTGELFF.

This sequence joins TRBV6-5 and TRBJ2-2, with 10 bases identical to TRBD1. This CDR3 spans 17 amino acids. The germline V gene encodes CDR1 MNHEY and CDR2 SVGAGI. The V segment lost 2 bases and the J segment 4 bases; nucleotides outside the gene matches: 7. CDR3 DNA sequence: TGTGCCAGCAGTTACCTATTCTGGACAGGGGGCACCGGGGAGCTGTTTTTT. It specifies CASSYLFWTGGTGELFF.

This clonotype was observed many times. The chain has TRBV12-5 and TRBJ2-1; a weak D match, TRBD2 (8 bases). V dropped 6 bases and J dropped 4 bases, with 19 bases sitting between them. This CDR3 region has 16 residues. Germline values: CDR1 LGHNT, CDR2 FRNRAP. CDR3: CASGPREGAPYNEQFF. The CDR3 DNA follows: TGTGCTAGTGGCCCTCGGGAGGGGGCGCCGTACAATGAGCAGTTCTTC.

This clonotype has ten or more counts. The CDR3 DNA reads TGTGCCAGCAGCTTGGGGGGGAGGACAGATACGCAGTATTTT. Encoded protein: CASSLGGRTDTQYF. The rearrangement joins TRBV7-2 to TRBJ2-3, with 7 bases identical to TRBD2. The CDR3 loop spans 14 amino acids. Unmatched junction bases numbered 3, after V lost 3 bases and J lost 3 bases. The V gene's germline CDR1 is SGHTA and CDR2 FQGNSA.

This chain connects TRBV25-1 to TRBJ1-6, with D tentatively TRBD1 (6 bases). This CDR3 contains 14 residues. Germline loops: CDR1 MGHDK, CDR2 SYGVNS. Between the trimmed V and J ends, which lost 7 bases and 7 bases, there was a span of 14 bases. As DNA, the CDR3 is TGTGCCAGCACTACAGGGTCCTGGAATTCACCCCTCCACTTT. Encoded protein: CASTTGSWNSPLHF.

The CDR3 nucleotides read TGTGCCAGCAGCTTAGCGTTATTGGAGGACAGGGTGGGATCACCCCTCCACTTT. Its protein is CASSLALLEDRVGSPLHF. The chain has TRBV7-2 and TRBJ1-6, with TRBD1 identical over 8 bases. Germline assignment: CDR1 SGHTA and CDR2 FQGNSA. This CDR3 has 18 residues. Trimming cost V 0 bases and J 10 bases; bases outside gene matches: 14.

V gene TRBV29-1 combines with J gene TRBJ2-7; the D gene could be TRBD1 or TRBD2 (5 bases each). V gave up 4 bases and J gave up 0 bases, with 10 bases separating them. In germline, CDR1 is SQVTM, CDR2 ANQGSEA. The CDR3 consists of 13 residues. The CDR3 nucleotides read TGCAGCGTTGGGGTGGGGGTCTCCTACGAGCAGTACTTC. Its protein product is CSVGVGVSYEQYF.

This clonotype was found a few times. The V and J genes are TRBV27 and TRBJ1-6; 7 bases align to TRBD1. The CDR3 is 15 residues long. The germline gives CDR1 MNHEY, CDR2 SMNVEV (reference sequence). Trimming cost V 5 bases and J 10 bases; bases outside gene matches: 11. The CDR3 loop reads CASSPQKGARSPLHF. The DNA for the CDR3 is TGTGCCAGCAGTCCTCAGAAGGGGGCAAGGTCACCCCTCCACTTT.

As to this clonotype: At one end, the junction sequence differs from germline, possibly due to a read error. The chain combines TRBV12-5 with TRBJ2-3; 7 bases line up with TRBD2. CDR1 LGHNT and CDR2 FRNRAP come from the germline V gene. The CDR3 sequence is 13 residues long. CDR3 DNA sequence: TGTGCTAGTGGCCTGACTAGCACAGATATGCAGTATTTT. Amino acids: CASGLTSTDMQYF.

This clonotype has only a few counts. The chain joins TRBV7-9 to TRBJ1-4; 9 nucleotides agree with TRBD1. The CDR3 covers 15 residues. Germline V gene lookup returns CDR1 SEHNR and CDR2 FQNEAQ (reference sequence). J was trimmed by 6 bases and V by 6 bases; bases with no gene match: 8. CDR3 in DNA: TGTGCCAGCAGTTTCCCGGGACAGGGTGATGAAAAACTGTTTTTT. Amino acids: CASSFPGQGDEKLFF.

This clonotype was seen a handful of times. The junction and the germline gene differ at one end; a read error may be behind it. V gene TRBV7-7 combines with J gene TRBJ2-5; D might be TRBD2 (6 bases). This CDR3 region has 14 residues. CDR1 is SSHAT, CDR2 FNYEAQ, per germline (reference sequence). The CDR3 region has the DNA TGTGCTAGCAGCTTAGGAGGGGACCAAGAGACCCAGTACTTC. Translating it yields CASSLGGDQETQYF.